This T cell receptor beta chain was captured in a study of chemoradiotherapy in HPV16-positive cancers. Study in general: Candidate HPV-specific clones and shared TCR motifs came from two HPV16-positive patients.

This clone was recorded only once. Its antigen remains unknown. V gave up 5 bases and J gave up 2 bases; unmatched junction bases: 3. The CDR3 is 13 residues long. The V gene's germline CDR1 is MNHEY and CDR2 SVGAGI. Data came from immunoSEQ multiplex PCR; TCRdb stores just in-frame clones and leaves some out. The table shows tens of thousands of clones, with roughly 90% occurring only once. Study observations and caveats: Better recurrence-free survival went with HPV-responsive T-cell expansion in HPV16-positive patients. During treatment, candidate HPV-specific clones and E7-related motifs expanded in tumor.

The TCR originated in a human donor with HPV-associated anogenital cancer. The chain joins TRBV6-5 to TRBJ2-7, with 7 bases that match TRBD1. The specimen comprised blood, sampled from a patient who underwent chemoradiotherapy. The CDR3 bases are TGTGCCAGCAGTCGACAGGGTACCTACGAGCAGTACTTC. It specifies CASSRQGTYEQYF.